The 28 T cell receptor beta chains below come from one sample, sequenced in a study of tumor-infiltrating lymphocytes in primary liver carcinoma. Blood RNA originated from unsorted whole blood, with germline DNA additionally extracted. From approximately 0.5 ug of total RNA, TCR beta-specific cDNA was reverse-transcribed using a constant-region primer. Modified slightly, ARM-PCR produced TCR beta libraries over three nested multiplex PCR rounds. For roughly 10 cycles apiece, the opening two PCR rounds ran with TRBV1-TRBV30 forward primers and a C-beta reverse primer. MiXCR was run by TCRdb on the multiplex PCR reads, yielding one entry per CDR3 protein. The data contain fewer than 250,000 distinct CDR3 sequences, about 61% of them singletons. Sequences were obtained from peripheral blood. Every receptor here comes from a woman aged 55-70 years with primary liver carcinoma and hepatitis B virus infection.

The chain is built from TRBV29-1 and TRBJ1-5, with a tentative D call TRBD1 (6 bases). Germline CDR1 reads SQVTM; CDR2 reads ANQGSEA. CDR3 length equals 14 residues. In nucleotides, the CDR3 is TGCGGCTATTCAACCGCGACAGGTGAACAGCCCCAGCATTTT. This translates into CGYSTATGEQPQHF.

Of note for this clonotype: As the CDR3 is not closed by the conserved phenylalanine or tryptophan, this likely results from a read error. The J gene is TRBJ2-2, the V gene TRBV11-2, with 8 nucleotides matching TRBD2. The CDR3 has 15 amino acids. Per the germline V gene, CDR1 is SGHAT and CDR2 is FQNNGV. The CDR3 sequence: CASSFTSGYTGELFL. The CDR3 DNA reads as TGTGCCAGCAGCTTCACTAGCGGTTACACAGGGGAGCTGTTTTTA.

A word on this clonotype: An end of the junction does not agree with germline; a read error may underlie this. The CDR3 sequence is CASSQGLASGRTYEQYF. The DNA of the CDR3 is TGTGCTAGCAGCCAAGGTCTCGCTAGCGGGAGAACTTACGAGCAGTACTTC. This chain links TRBV4-2 with TRBJ2-7, with 10 nucleotides matching TRBD2. The CDR3 contains 17 residues. CDR1 LGHNA and CDR2 YNFKEQ come from the germline V gene.

Notes on this clonotype: This may come from a read error, since a much larger clone is one base off. The V gene is TRBV29-1, the J gene TRBJ1-2; a possible D gene is TRBD1 (5 bases). Germline values: CDR1 SQVTM, CDR2 ANQGSEA. This CDR3 contains 13 residues. V shed 7 bases and J shed 5 bases, with 17 bases lying between them. The CDR3 loop reads CSATNFREYGYTF. In nucleotides, the CDR3 is TGCAGCGCCACAAATTTCAGGGAGTATGGCTACACCTTC.

To note about this clonotype: At one of its ends the junction is not consistent with the germline gene, which may arise from a read error. The V and J genes are TRBV5-4 and TRBJ1-4, with a possible D match to TRBD1 (6 bases). The CDR3 is 16 residues long. CDR1 SGHNT and CDR2 YYREEE come from the germline V gene (reference sequence). CDR3 nucleotide sequence: TGTGCCAGCATCTTGGGGGGGCAGGACTCGAATGAAAAACTGTTTTTT. This codes for CASILGGQDSNEKLFF.

This clonotype was counted once. With a much larger clone just one base away, this may be a read error. The CDR3 here is CASSGPSEVQPQHF. In nucleotides, the CDR3 is TGTGCCAGCAGTGGCCCCTCTGAAGTCCAGCCCCAGCATTTT. V is TRBV6-1 and J is TRBJ1-5; D is unclear. Germline V gene sequence: CDR1 MNHNS, CDR2 SASEGT. The CDR3 covers 14 residues. V lost 4 bases to trimming and J lost 7 bases, with 14 bases between them.

J is TRBJ2-5 and V is TRBV11-2; 12 nucleotides match TRBD2. Germline CDR1 SGHAT, CDR2 FQNNGV. The CDR3 is 14 residues long. V gave up 5 bases and J gave up 10 bases; unmatched junction bases: 8. The CDR3 nucleotides read TGTGCCAGCAGCATGACTAGCGGGAGTCGGGGCCAGTACTTC. This translates into CASSMTSGSRGQYF. Complete variable domain (other parts from reference TRBV11-2 and TRBJ2-5): EAGVAQSPRYKIIEKRQSVAFWCNPISGHATLYWYQQILGQGPKLLIQFQNNGVVDDSQLPKDRFSAERLKGVDSTLKIQPAKLEDSAVYLCASSMTSGSRGQYFGPGTRLLVL.

This clonotype was counted a single time. This chain joins TRBV19 and TRBJ2-2, with 9 bases identical to TRBD2. V was pared by 1 base and J by 0 bases, with 6 bases of the junction left unmatched. This CDR3 is built from 18 residues. The V gene's germline CDR1 is LNHDA and CDR2 SQIVND (reference sequence). The CDR3 nucleotides read TGTGCCAGTAGTATAGTTCTAGCGGGATCTTCGAACACCGGGGAGCTGTTTTTT. It specifies CASSIVLAGSSNTGELFF. Based on the CDR3 plus reference TRBV19 and TRBJ2-2, the full variable domain is DGGITQSPKYLFRKEGQNVTLSCEQNLNHDAMYWYRQDPGQGLRLIYYSQIVNDFQKGDIAEGYSVSREKKESFPLTVTSAQKNPTAFYLCASSIVLAGSSNTGELFFGEGSRLTVL.

Details on this clonotype: One end of the junction is discordant with germline, which a read error may explain. V usage is TRBV6-2 or TRBV6-3 and J usage is TRBJ2-2, with D maybe TRBD2 (6 bases). The germline CDR1 and CDR2 sequences are MNHEY and SVGEGT. The CDR3 spans 15 residues. The CDR3 nucleotides read TGTGCCAGCAGCCCGGGACGGGGGTACACCGGGGAGCTGTCTTTT. Residues: CASSPGRGYTGELSF.

As to this clonotype: Since a much larger clone is just one base distant, this may be a read error. This chain uses TRBV6-6 with TRBJ1-1; D is undetermined. This CDR3 is 11 amino acids long. Trimming removed 5 bases from V and 12 bases from J, with 13 bases in between. Germline-derived CDR1 and CDR2 are MNHNY and SVGAGI (reference sequence). CDR3 DNA sequence: TGTGCCAGCAGTGCGCTTGGTAGAACTTTCTTT. Protein sequence: CASSALGRTFF.

This rearrangement joins TRBV14 to TRBJ1-1; 8 bases fit TRBD1. Germline CDR1 and CDR2: SGHDN and FVKESK. This CDR3 is built from 19 residues. V lost 0 bases, J lost 3 bases, and 15 bases stayed unmatched. CDR3 DNA: TGTGCCAGCAGCCAAGAGACCCACAGGGGGGCAACTAGGTACACTGAAGCTTTCTTT. Encoded protein: CASSQETHRGATRYTEAFF. The whole variable domain, filled in from reference TRBV14 and TRBJ1-1, reads EAGVTQFPSHSVIEKGQTVTLRCDPISGHDNLYWYRRVMGKEIKFLLHFVKESKQDESGMPNNRFLAERTGGTYSTLKVQPAELEDSGVYFCASSQETHRGATRYTEAFFGQGTRLTVV.

Note on this clonotype: Possible read error: a much larger clone is one base away. This rearrangement joins TRBV6-1 to TRBJ1-2; maybe TRBD1 (5 bases). Germline V CDR1 and CDR2: MNHNS, SASEGT. The CDR3 consists of 13 residues. Trimming removed 5 bases at V and 8 bases at J, with 15 bases between. CDR3 region: CASSTEGEGGYTF. In nucleotides, the CDR3 is TGTGCCAGCAGTACTGAAGGGGAAGGCGGCTACACCTTC.

With respect to this clonotype: The junction shows a germline mismatch at one end, possibly a read error. The gene calls are TRBV5-1 and TRBJ1-2; the D gene is possibly TRBD1 (5 bases). The CDR3 loop spans 14 amino acids. Germline lookup yields CDR1 SGHRS and CDR2 YFSETQ. The CDR3 coding sequence is TGCACCAGCAGCTTTAGCATGGGGGAGTATGGCTACACCTTC. Residues: CTSSFSMGEYGYTF.

On this clonotype itself: The junction shows a germline mismatch at one end, possibly a read error. The chain joins TRBV30 to TRBJ1-2; 10 bases align to TRBD1. Germline-derived CDR1 and CDR2 are GTSNPN and SVGIG (reference sequence). The CDR3 totals 15 residues. DNA for the CDR3: TGTGCCAGGAGTCCTCAAGACAGGGGGCAGAGGGGCTACACCTTC. Protein sequence: CARSPQDRGQRGYTF.

As for this clonotype: This may be a read error: a much more frequent sequence differs by one nucleotide. The V call is TRBV6-2 or TRBV6-3, the J call TRBJ1-2, with 7 bases aligning to TRBD1. This CDR3 contains 16 residues. Germline CDR1 reads MNHEY; CDR2 reads SVGEGT. The CDR3, as DNA: TGTGTCAGCAGTCCGCCCAGGGGACAGAATATATATGGCTACACCTTC. This translates into CVSSPPRGQNIYGYTF.

In the case of this clonotype: One end of the junction fails to match germline, which may point to a read error. The chain combines TRBV11-2 with TRBJ2-5; TRBD1 agrees at 8 bases. In germline, CDR1 is SGHAT, CDR2 FQNNGV. This CDR3 has 14 residues. The DNA for the CDR3 is TGTGCCAGTAGCTTAGAGGGACAGGCCGGCTGCCAGTACTTC. It is translated as CASSLEGQAGCQYF.

A note on this clonotype: A read error may account for a junction end that differs from germline. The DNA of the CDR3 is TGTGTCAGCAGTGAAAACGGACGGAACATTGAAGCTTTCTTT. Its translation is CVSSENGRNIEAFF. The gene calls are TRBV6-1 and TRBJ1-1; D gene ambiguous. This CDR3 comprises 14 residues. CDR1 is MNHNS and CDR2 is SASEGT in the germline V gene.

This clonotype was seen ten or more times. The CDR3: CAIRRENTEAFF. The CDR3 nucleotides are TGTGCCATCAGGAGAGAGAACACTGAAGCTTTCTTT. The genes are TRBV10-3 and TRBJ1-1; D remains ambiguous. The V gene's germline CDR1 is ENHRY and CDR2 SYGVKD. The CDR3 is made up of 12 amino acids. V gave up 6 bases and J gave up 1 base, with 6 bases separating them.

For this clonotype: One junction end disagrees with the germline gene, perhaps due to a read error. V gene TRBV6-1 combines with J gene TRBJ1-6, with D tentatively TRBD1 (5 bases). The CDR3 is 15 amino acids. Germline V lookup: CDR1 MNHNS, CDR2 SASEGT. CDR3 bases: TGTGCCAGCAGTGAACGGCCAGGGAGCAATGCACCTCTCCACTTT. Translation gives CASSERPGSNAPLHF.

In this sample, this clonotype turned up many times. The chain employs TRBV5-1 and TRBJ2-2, with D maybe TRBD1 (5 bases). Trimming left V 2 bases short and J 0 bases short, with 8 bases between. Germline CDR1 reads SGHRS; CDR2 reads YFSETQ. The CDR3 totals 15 residues. The CDR3 nucleotides are TGCGCCAGCAGCTTACAGGCGCCGAACACCGGGGAGCTGTTTTTT. This encodes CASSLQAPNTGELFF.

Comment on this clonotype: Its ends do not fully match the called genes, so a read error is possible. The rearrangement joins TRBV11-2 to TRBJ1-1; D not certain. CDR1 and CDR2 from the germline V gene are SGHAT and FQNNGV. The CDR3 totals 15 residues. The CDR3 sequence is CVSSLIASMITEAFF. The CDR3 DNA reads as TGTGTCAGCAGCTTAATTGCCTCTATGATCACTGAAGCTTTCTTT.

Comments on this clonotype: Germline and junction disagree at one end, which may indicate a read error. The chain employs TRBV11-2 and TRBJ2-1, with TRBD2 matching 12 bases. This CDR3 has 17 amino acids. Germline V gene sequence: CDR1 SGHAT, CDR2 FQNNGV. The CDR3 sequence: CASSLRLAGVSYNEQSF. CDR3 nucleotide sequence: TGTGCCAGCAGCCTCCGACTAGCGGGAGTGAGTTACAATGAGCAGTCCTTC.

With respect to this clonotype: Just one base apart from a much larger clone, this may be a read error. This sequence joins TRBV4-1 and TRBJ1-3; D might be TRBD1 (5 bases). CDR3 length: 14 amino acids. Germline V gene data show CDR1 as MGHRA and CDR2 as YSYEKL. The chain's CDR3 is CANSTQGRRDTIYF. DNA for the CDR3: TGCGCCAACAGCACCCAGGGACGGCGCGACACCATATATTTT.

In regard to this clonotype: A read error may explain this, as a much larger clone is one base away. The genes are TRBV12-3 or TRBV12-4 and TRBJ2-3, with unresolved D. Trimming cost V 8 bases and J 3 bases, with 9 bases left between them. The CDR3 is 12 amino acids. CDR3 DNA sequence: TGTGCCAGCCGCTCCCATACAGATACGCAGTATTTT. Translation: CASRSHTDTQYF.

This clonotype was seen many times. CDR3 nucleotides: TGTGCCAGCGATAGCGGGTCCGTCCCCTACAATGAGCAGTTCTTC. Amino acids: CASDSGSVPYNEQFF. The chain combines TRBV7-9 with TRBJ2-1, with 7 bases lining up with TRBD2. Germline CDR1 reads SEHNR; CDR2 reads FQNEAQ (reference sequence). The CDR3 is 15 residues long. The V segment lost 8 bases and the J segment 2 bases; nucleotides outside the gene matches: 9.

This chain joins TRBV5-1 and TRBJ2-5, with 7 bases fitting TRBD2. With 0 bases clipped from V and 5 bases from J, the junction kept 10 bases outside the gene matches. The CDR3 consists of 16 residues. Germline V gene sequence: CDR1 SGHRS, CDR2 YFSETQ. CDR3 sequence: CASSLVLGGSGETQYF. CDR3 DNA: TGCGCCAGCAGCTTGGTGCTGGGCGGGAGCGGGGAGACCCAGTACTTC.

Concerning this clonotype itself: Its ends do not fully match the called genes, so a read error is possible. V gene TRBV11-2 combines with J gene TRBJ2-3; D is perhaps TRBD1 (6 bases). The CDR3 extends over 16 amino acids. CDR1 and CDR2 from the germline V gene are SGHAT and FQNNGV. The CDR3 protein is CASNLGRLQGSDRQYF. For the CDR3, the DNA is TGTGCCAGCAACTTAGGTCGATTACAGGGATCAGATAGGCAGTATTTT.

In the case of this clonotype: This may come from a read error, since a much larger clone is one base off. Likely a read error: the CDR3 ends without its conserved phenylalanine or tryptophan. The V and J genes are TRBV6-5 and TRBJ2-1; D may be TRBD1 (9 bases). Germline values: CDR1 MNHEY, CDR2 SVGAGI. The CDR3 consists of 16 residues. Trimming stripped 6 bases from V and 9 bases from J, with 24 bases between. In DNA, the CDR3 is TGTGCCAGCAGCCAGGACAGGGGACCGGGAGGGGCTGAGCAGTTCCTC. Translated, it gives CASSQDRGPGGAEQFL.